This T cell receptor (beta chain) originates from a study of blood T cell repertoires in COVID-19. Across the whole study: Acute-phase and convalescent COVID-19 samples originated in the United States, Italy and Spain. T cells, B-cell-depleted T cells, or PBMCs provided the cDNA or gDNA that served as material.

The germline V gene encodes CDR1 PRHDT and CDR2 FYEKMQ (reference sequence). This CDR3 spans 16 amino acids. Deletions cut 5 bases from V and 5 bases from J, with 21 bases between. Source study methods: Amplification of reference gene primers provided the estimated nucleated cell counts. Generated by immunoSEQ multiplex PCR, the TCRdb table keeps only in-frame clones and is missing some. That table furnishes V, J and clone size, whereas the DNA furnished D and trimming. The sample contains 330,000 or so clones, approximately 89% of which appear only once. Patients at the Seattle site were enrolled during active infection and followed longitudinally.

The sample taken for sequencing was peripheral blood. The receptor was isolated from an older woman with COVID-19, enrolled during active disease. This sequence joins TRBV13 and TRBJ2-5, with D perhaps matching TRBD2 (7 bases). The DNA for the CDR3 is TGTGCCAGCAGCCCGGGAAGGGGCGGGGGCTGGGAGACCCAGTACTTC. It yields the protein CASSPGRGGGWETQYF. The full variable domain, rest sourced from reference TRBV13 and TRBJ2-5, is AAGVIQSPRHLIKEKRETATLKCYPIPRHDTVYWYQQGPGQDPQFLISFYEKMQSDKGSIPDRFSAQQFSDYHSELNMSSLELGDSALYFCASSPGRGGGWETQYFGPGTRLLVL.